One sample yielded the 26 T cell receptor beta chains listed below, sequenced in a study of T cell repertoires in cytomegalovirus infection (dated by TCRdb to about 2019). Their recognized antigens are unknown. Taken with the paper, the label for treatment or condition translates to: in vitro stimulation with specific CMV peptide epitopes to enrich CMV-specific T cells. The data were produced on an Illumina HiSeq 1500. In-frame beta chains were kept once TCRdb had trimmed the public reads at Q25 with fastp and called clones with MiXCR. Rows merge per CDR3 protein into single entries with the most common DNA and genes. The sample has tens of thousands of distinct CDR3 sequences on record, 20% to 30% of them singletons. The ten most abundant clones make up approximately 48% of the sample. Source: CD8+ T cells from cultured PBMCs, taken from culture after CMV antigen stimulation. The receptors derive from a human donor in good health (CMV status not recorded). Some clones in this sample may be carry-over from other donors' samples.

The chain's CDR3 is CASSDAVSYEQYF. CDR3 nucleotides: TGTGCCAGCAGCGACGCCGTATCCTACGAGCAGTACTTC. V is TRBV7-4 and J is TRBJ2-7; no firm D call. This CDR3 region has 13 residues. V shed 5 bases and J shed 1 base, with 9 bases lying between them. Germline V gene sequence: CDR1 SGHVT, CDR2 SQSDAQ.

This chain links TRBV4-3 with TRBJ1-1; D ambiguous. The CDR3 has 14 amino acids. V gave up 0 bases and J gave up 1 base, with 6 bases separating them. Germline-derived CDR1 and CDR2 are LGHNA and YSLEER. Here the CDR3 reads CASSQDVGNTEAFF. The CDR3 region has the DNA TGCGCCAGCAGCCAAGATGTAGGGAACACTGAAGCTTTCTTT.

Only a few counts were recorded for this clonotype. The V call is TRBV2, the J call TRBJ2-6, with D perhaps given as TRBD1 or TRBD2 (5 bases each). The CDR3 covers 17 residues. Germline V lookup: CDR1 SNHLY, CDR2 FYNNEI. V lost 8 bases, J lost 0 bases, and 17 bases lay in between. The CDR3 DNA reads as TGTGCCAGCCTAGGCAGGGAGTTGAGCTCTGGGGCCAACGTCCTGACTTTC. Protein product: CASLGRELSSGANVLTF.

The table lists this clonotype with many counts. The J gene is TRBJ2-5, the V gene TRBV7-8; 7 positions agree with TRBD1. CDR3 length: 17 amino acids. The germline CDR1 and CDR2 sequences are SGHVS and FQNEAQ. Trimming at V came to 4 bases and at J to 1 base, leaving 12 bases not matched to a gene. CDR3 bases: TGTGCCAGCAGCTCTCTCATTGGGACAGCCGCCCAAGAGACCCAGTACTTC. This codes for CASSSLIGTAAQETQYF.

This clonotype showed up just a few times. The V gene is TRBV2, the J gene TRBJ2-1, with D possibly matching TRBD2 (5 bases). Germline V lookup: CDR1 SNHLY, CDR2 FYNNEI. The length of the CDR3 is 16 residues. Between the trimmed V and J ends, which lost 4 bases and 2 bases, there was a span of 15 bases. The CDR3 nucleotides are TGTGCCAGCAGTGCTAGGGAGCGGCACACCTACAATGAGCAGTTCTTC. The encoded protein is CASSARERHTYNEQFF.

A note on this clonotype: Just one base apart from a much larger clone, this may be a read error. This chain links TRBV7-6 with TRBJ2-6; D perhaps matches TRBD1 (5 bases). The CDR3 is 14 amino acids. Germline V lookup: CDR1 SGHVS, CDR2 FNYEAQ. CDR3 sequence reads: CASSFPSGANILTF. CDR3 sequence (DNA): TGTGCCAGCAGCTTTCCCTCTGGGGCCAACATCCTGACTTTC.

This clonotype turned up a few times. The chain has TRBV28 and TRBJ2-5; 11 bases line up with TRBD2. The CDR3 totals 15 residues. The J segment lost 5 bases and the V segment lost 6 bases, leaving 8 bases of the junction unmatched. Germline assignment: CDR1 MDHEN and CDR2 SYDVKM. The CDR3 loop reads CASSSTSGRVETQYF. The CDR3 bases are TGTGCCAGCAGCTCAACTAGCGGGAGAGTCGAGACCCAGTACTTC.

The chain joins TRBV6-2 or TRBV6-3 to TRBJ2-2, with D perhaps TRBD2 (6 bases). V gave up 4 bases and J gave up 3 bases, with 18 bases separating them. There are 17 residues in the CDR3. The V gene's germline CDR1 is MNHEY and CDR2 SVGEGT. The CDR3 DNA is TGTGCCAGCAGTTCGGCGGAGCGGGCGGCCTACACCGGGGAGCTGTTTTTT. Translating it yields CASSSAERAAYTGELFF.

The chain couples TRBV7-2 to TRBJ2-3; D tentatively reads TRBD1 or TRBD2 (5 bases each). Germline V gives CDR1 SGHTA, CDR2 FQGNSA. The CDR3 sequence is 15 residues long. The V gene lost 1 base and the J gene lost 5 bases, with 13 bases spanning the gap. The CDR3 sequence is CASSLGGSRGDTQYF. CDR3 DNA: TGTGCCAGCAGCTTAGGGGGCAGCCGGGGAGATACGCAGTATTTT.

The table lists this clonotype with many counts. The rearrangement links TRBV20-1 to TRBJ2-1; D possibly corresponds to TRBD1 (6 bases). Trimming removed 3 bases at V and 7 bases at J, with 16 bases between. The CDR3 is 14 amino acids. Looked up from germline, CDR1 is DFQATT and CDR2 is SNEGSKA (reference sequence). DNA for the CDR3: TGCAGTGCTAGGACAGACAGGTACGGAAATGAGCAGTTCTTC. Encoded protein: CSARTDRYGNEQFF.

This clonotype was counted ten times or more. The chain links TRBV7-9 to TRBJ2-1; the D is unclear. With 1 base removed from V and 7 bases from J, the gap between germline ends came to 5 bases. The germline V gene has CDR1 SEHNR and CDR2 FQNEAQ (reference sequence). This CDR3 is built from 12 residues. The CDR3 reads CASSLGVNEQFF. As DNA, the CDR3 is TGTGCCAGCAGCTTAGGGGTGAATGAGCAGTTCTTC.

This clonotype was detected many times. The chain links TRBV12-3 or TRBV12-4 to TRBJ1-5; TRBD1 aligns across 8 bases. The trim removed 6 bases at V and 2 bases at J, leaving 6 bases unmatched. The CDR3 extends over 15 amino acids. The CDR3 region is CASRPPGQGNQPQHF. The CDR3, as DNA: TGTGCCAGCAGACCTCCGGGACAGGGCAATCAGCCCCAGCATTTT.

This clonotype was recorded a few times. The V and J genes are TRBV6-2 or TRBV6-3 and TRBJ2-7; D not resolved. Germline-derived CDR1 and CDR2 are MNHEY and SVGEGT. The CDR3 is made up of 12 amino acids. V dropped 2 bases and J dropped 10 bases, with 12 bases sitting between them. CDR3 sequence (DNA): TGTGCCAGCAGTTACCGCCCATTCGAACAGTACTTC. Translated: CASSYRPFEQYF.

This clonotype came up a few times. The J gene is TRBJ1-1, the V gene TRBV4-1; D possibly corresponds to TRBD1 (6 bases). CDR1 and CDR2 from the germline V gene are MGHRA and YSYEKL. V was pared by 0 bases and J by 3 bases, with 8 bases between. The CDR3 contains 14 residues. CDR3 protein: CASSQEKGDTEAFF. CDR3 DNA sequence: TGCGCCAGCAGCCAAGAGAAGGGGGACACTGAAGCTTTCTTT.

This clonotype was detected only a few times. The CDR3 spells CAISELANYGYTF. CDR3 nucleotide sequence: TGTGCCATCAGTGAGTTAGCTAACTATGGCTACACCTTC. The V and J genes are TRBV10-3 and TRBJ1-2; D remains ambiguous. The CDR3 has 13 residues. In germline, CDR1 is ENHRY, CDR2 SYGVKD. Trimming shortened V by 1 base and J by 0 bases, and 3 bases separated the two germline ends.

Many counts were recorded for this clonotype. This chain links TRBV7-8 with TRBJ1-5, with a possible D match to TRBD1 (5 bases). The germline CDR1 and CDR2 sequences are SGHVS and FQNEAQ. Trimming cost V 5 bases and J 1 base, with 12 bases left between them. This CDR3 is built from 15 residues. The CDR3 is CASSAPGGSNQPQHF. The CDR3 DNA follows: TGTGCCAGCAGCGCCCCCGGGGGAAGCAATCAGCCCCAGCATTTT.

The genes are TRBV12-3 or TRBV12-4 and TRBJ2-1; 11 bases line up with TRBD2. The CDR3 covers 17 residues. J gave up 2 bases and V 5 bases, and 8 bases lay outside the gene matches. CDR3 sequence reads: CASSHLLAGGPYNEQFF. The CDR3 region has the DNA TGTGCCAGCAGTCACCTTCTAGCGGGAGGACCCTACAATGAGCAGTTCTTC.

This clonotype was seen only a few times. CDR3 in DNA: TGTGCCAGCAGCGGGGTTGACCAAGAGACCCAGTACTTC. Protein: CASSGVDQETQYF. The rearrangement uses TRBV6-2 or TRBV6-3 and TRBJ2-5; tentative D call: TRBD2 (5 bases). The CDR3 loop spans 13 amino acids. V lost 6 bases and J 0 bases, leaving 8 bases between the germline ends. The germline CDR1 and CDR2 sequences are MNHEY and SVGEGT.

The chain uses TRBV29-1 and TRBJ2-7, with D perhaps TRBD2 (6 bases). Trimming left V 5 bases short and J 1 base short, with 15 bases between. This CDR3 comprises 14 residues. Germline CDR1 reads SQVTM; CDR2 reads ANQGSEA. The CDR3: CSVQLAGQSYEQYF. The DNA of the CDR3 is TGCAGCGTTCAGCTCGCGGGGCAATCCTACGAGCAGTACTTC.

In its sample, this clonotype was seen a few times. The chain uses TRBV19 and TRBJ2-1; possibly TRBD2 for D (6 bases). Trimming took off 3 bases at V and 8 bases at J, with 17 bases between the two ends. The CDR3 loop spans 15 amino acids. Germline V gene sequence: CDR1 LNHDA, CDR2 SQIVND (reference sequence). The CDR3 spells CASSMEGTRGDEQFF. The DNA of the CDR3 is TGTGCCAGTAGTATGGAGGGCACTAGGGGAGATGAGCAGTTCTTC.

This clonotype occurred once. This chain links TRBV19 with TRBJ2-7; TRBD1 aligns across 7 bases. V was clipped by 3 bases and J by 4 bases; unmatched bases: 6. Germline assignment: CDR1 LNHDA and CDR2 SQIVND (reference sequence). This CDR3 has 14 residues. CDR3 coding DNA: TGTGCCAGTAGTATTGAACAGGGGCCGTACGAGCAGTACTTC. Its protein is CASSIEQGPYEQYF.

This clonotype was detected only once. A read error is possible here, since a much larger clone lies one base away. The chain uses TRBV7-3 and TRBJ1-4, with 11 bases matching TRBD1. The CDR3 is 15 amino acids. Trimming cost V 5 bases and J 8 bases; bases outside gene matches: 7. Germline CDR1 is SGHTA and CDR2 is FQGTGA. Here the CDR3 DNA reads TGTGCCAGCAGCCCAGGGACAGGGGGGAAGGAAAAACTGTTTTTT. Its protein product is CASSPGTGGKEKLFF.

The chain links TRBV4-1 to TRBJ2-7, with D possibly being TRBD2 (5 bases). V dropped 3 bases and J dropped 4 bases, with 16 bases sitting between them. CDR1 is MGHRA, CDR2 YSYEKL, per germline. The CDR3 covers 15 residues. The DNA for the CDR3 is TGCGCCAGCAGCCAGGATTCCCGGACTCCTTACGAGCAGTACTTC. Translated, it gives CASSQDSRTPYEQYF.

To note about this clonotype: A much larger clone differs from this one at a single base, so this may be a read error. The chain uses TRBV7-3 and TRBJ2-7; 10 bases are shared with TRBD2. The junction had 5 bases not matched to a gene; V was cut back by 1 base and J by 5 bases. The CDR3 has 15 amino acids. Germline CDR1 is SGHTA and CDR2 is FQGTGA. In DNA, the CDR3 is TGTGCCAGCAGCTTAAGAGCGGGGGGGTGGGACGAGCAGTACTTC. Translated, it gives CASSLRAGGWDEQYF.

This clonotype was detected only once. This chain connects TRBV13 to TRBJ2-5, with no clear D. V dropped 0 bases and J dropped 5 bases, with 10 bases sitting between them. The CDR3 runs 14 residues. Germline assignment: CDR1 PRHDT and CDR2 FYEKMQ (reference sequence). The CDR3 DNA follows: TGTGCCAGCAGCTTAGGGCAGACTGGGGAGACCCAGTACTTC. It is translated as CASSLGQTGETQYF.

V is TRBV19 and J is TRBJ1-1; D uncertain. V gave up 7 bases and J gave up 7 bases, with 10 bases separating them. This CDR3 comprises 11 residues. Germline CDR1 reads LNHDA; CDR2 reads SQIVND (reference sequence). Here the CDR3 DNA reads TGTGCCAGTAAGAAGACGGATGAAGCTTTCTTT. Amino acids: CASKKTDEAFF. Supplemented by reference TRBV19 and TRBJ1-1, the full variable domain reads DGGITQSPKYLFRKEGQNVTLSCEQNLNHDAMYWYRQDPGQGLRLIYYSQIVNDFQKGDIAEGYSVSREKKESFPLTVTSAQKNPTAFYLCASKKTDEAFFGQGTRLTVV.